The 21 T cell receptor beta chains given below trace back to one sample, sequenced in a study of T-cell reconstitution after alpha-beta-depleted transplantation in children. The authors prepared the TCRbeta library with unique molecular identifiers. TCRdb re-called the PCR reads with MiXCR, one entry per CDR3 protein. The sample yields 330,000 or so distinct CDR3 sequences, 10% seen once. The sample here was PBMCs, taken before TCRalphabeta/CD19-depleted stem cell transplant. The receptors come from a boy under two years old with acute myeloid leukemia, due to receive a stem cell transplant.

This clonotype has ten or more counts. The chain combines TRBV7-2 with TRBJ2-3; TRBD1 matches 10 bases. Germline V gene data show CDR1 as SGHTA and CDR2 as FQGNSA. The CDR3 runs 15 residues. Trimming removed 5 bases from V and 0 bases from J; junction bases left unmatched: 2. CDR3 loop: CASSTDRGSTDTQYF. DNA of the CDR3: TGTGCCAGCAGCACGGACAGGGGGAGCACAGATACGCAGTATTTT.

This clonotype appeared many times. V gene TRBV10-3 combines with J gene TRBJ2-5, with TRBD2 identical over 7 bases. This CDR3 region has 16 residues. With V trimmed by 0 bases and J by 2 bases, 6 bases remained unmatched. The germline CDR1 and CDR2 sequences are ENHRY and SYGVKD. The CDR3 DNA follows: TGTGCCATCAGTGAGTCTAGCGGGCCAGTTCAAGAGACCCAGTACTTC. Translation: CAISESSGPVQETQYF.

This rearrangement joins TRBV12-3 or TRBV12-4 to TRBJ1-4; D is possibly TRBD1 (5 bases). The V end lost 8 bases, the J end lost 7 bases, and 23 bases lay between the germline ends. The CDR3 length is 16 residues. In DNA, the CDR3 is TGTGCCAGCGCTCCCCGGAGGGGTCCCGGGGGTGAAAAACTGTTTTTT. It translates to CASAPRRGPGGEKLFF.

This clonotype occurred a few times. The rearrangement joins TRBV4-1 to TRBJ2-1; 7 bases fit TRBD1. Germline assignment: CDR1 MGHRA and CDR2 YSYEKL. CDR3 length: 15 amino acids. V shed 5 bases and J 1 base; nucleotides not matched to a gene: 5. CDR3 coding DNA: TGCGCCAGCAGCACCTCACAGGGGTCCTACAATGAGCAGTTCTTC. Translating gives CASSTSQGSYNEQFF.

This clonotype was seen many times. Here the CDR3 reads CASSVGGGGETQYF. The CDR3 region has the DNA TGTGCCAGCAGCGTAGGCGGGGGAGGAGAGACCCAGTACTTC. V is TRBV9 and J is TRBJ2-5; TRBD2 aligns across 7 bases. Germline V CDR1 and CDR2: SGDLS, YYNGEE. This CDR3 has 14 residues. Trimming at V came to 0 bases and at J to 4 bases, leaving 3 bases not matched to a gene.

V gene TRBV12-3 or TRBV12-4 combines with J gene TRBJ1-2; D may be TRBD1 (5 bases). Trimming took off 7 bases at V and 3 bases at J, with 12 bases between the two ends. The CDR3 sequence is 13 residues long. The CDR3 sequence is CASTAGLDYGYTF. The CDR3 region has the DNA TGTGCCAGCACCGCGGGACTTGACTATGGCTACACCTTC.

This clonotype was observed at least ten times. The chain is built from TRBV5-1 and TRBJ2-1; unclear D gene. The CDR3 has 12 amino acids. Looked up from germline, CDR1 is SGHRS and CDR2 is YFSETQ. The V gene lost 1 base and the J gene lost 5 bases, with 4 bases spanning the gap. The CDR3: CASSLTHNEQFF. In nucleotides, the CDR3 is TGCGCCAGCAGCTTGACACACAATGAGCAGTTCTTC.

This clonotype occurred many times. The V and J genes are TRBV29-1 and TRBJ2-5; D unresolved. The CDR3 is 11 amino acids. V dropped 7 bases and J dropped 5 bases, with 11 bases sitting between them. Germline V gene sequence: CDR1 SQVTM, CDR2 ANQGSEA. The chain's CDR3 is CSANKGETQYF. CDR3 DNA sequence: TGCAGCGCAAACAAGGGCGAGACCCAGTACTTC.

This clonotype was recorded at least ten times. The chain employs TRBV6-1 and TRBJ2-3; 8 nucleotides match TRBD1. CDR3 length equals 15 residues. Germline V CDR1 and CDR2: MNHNS, SASEGT. Trimming removed 4 bases from V and 2 bases from J; junction bases left unmatched: 5. The CDR3: CASSARDRFTDTQYF. CDR3 in DNA: TGTGCCAGCAGTGCCCGGGACAGGTTCACAGATACGCAGTATTTT.

This chain links TRBV12-3 or TRBV12-4 with TRBJ2-2; D perhaps matches TRBD2 (6 bases). The CDR3 is made up of 14 amino acids. Trimming stripped 7 bases from V and 4 bases from J, with 13 bases between. CDR3 loop: CASNSVGGTGELFF. The CDR3 nucleotides are TGTGCCAGCAATTCCGTCGGGGGCACCGGGGAGCTGTTTTTT.

This clonotype has at least ten counts. V and J are TRBV5-1 and TRBJ2-1; no clear D. Germline values: CDR1 SGHRS, CDR2 YFSETQ. The CDR3 contains 16 residues. V was trimmed by 1 base and J by 0 bases, leaving 11 bases between them. The CDR3 reads CASSLLGRISYNEQFF. In nucleotides, the CDR3 is TGCGCCAGCAGCTTGTTGGGTAGAATCTCCTACAATGAGCAGTTCTTC.

The sample holds many counts of this clonotype. The gene calls are TRBV20-1 and TRBJ2-1, with D perhaps TRBD1 (5 bases). The CDR3 has 14 residues. Trimming cost V 6 bases and J 2 bases, with 14 bases left between them. Germline lookup yields CDR1 DFQATT and CDR2 SNEGSKA (reference sequence). In DNA form, the CDR3 reads TGCAGTGCGTCTAGTTCAGGGCCCTACAATGAGCAGTTCTTC. It encodes CSASSSGPYNEQFF.

This clonotype has a count of ten or more. The gene calls are TRBV9 and TRBJ2-3, with 8 bases lining up with TRBD1. Germline CDR1 is SGDLS and CDR2 is YYNGEE. The V gene end was trimmed by 3 bases and the J gene end by 0 bases; junction bases not matched to a gene: 3. This CDR3 contains 15 residues. CDR3 DNA: TGTGCCAGCAGCGCCACAGGGGGGAGCACAGATACGCAGTATTTT. Translation gives CASSATGGSTDTQYF.

Worth noting for this clonotype: This may arise from a read error, as a much more abundant clone is one base away. The gene calls are TRBV7-9 and TRBJ2-7; D is possibly TRBD1 or TRBD2 (5 bases each). Germline assignment: CDR1 SEHNR and CDR2 FQNEAQ (reference sequence). The CDR3 contains 13 residues. Written as DNA, the CDR3 is TGTGCCAGCAGCTCGAGGGGAACCTACGGGCAGTACTTC. Amino acid sequence: CASSSRGTYGQYF.

This clonotype was seen repeatedly, ten times or more. This chain joins TRBV5-1 and TRBJ2-2; tentatively, D is TRBD2 (6 bases). The CDR3 sequence is 14 residues long. The germline gives CDR1 SGHRS, CDR2 YFSETQ. Trimming shortened V by 2 bases and J by 6 bases, and 11 bases separated the two germline ends. CDR3 protein: CASSFPGRPGELFF. The CDR3 nucleotides are TGCGCCAGCAGCTTCCCTGGGAGGCCCGGGGAGCTGTTTTTT.

J is TRBJ1-1 and V is TRBV6-1; 10 nucleotides line up with TRBD1. The CDR3 extends over 14 amino acids. In germline, CDR1 is MNHNS, CDR2 SASEGT. V gave up 6 bases and J gave up 7 bases; unmatched junction bases: 8. This chain's CDR3 is CASSLDRGRGEAFF. For the CDR3, the DNA is TGTGCCAGCAGCCTCGACAGGGGGCGCGGTGAAGCTTTCTTT.

The table lists this clonotype with many counts. This rearrangement joins TRBV11-2 to TRBJ2-2; 12 nucleotides agree with TRBD2. Germline lookup yields CDR1 SGHAT and CDR2 FQNNGV. The CDR3 runs 16 residues. Unmatched junction bases numbered 4, after V lost 5 bases and J lost 3 bases. CDR3 loop: CASSPRLAGDTGELFF. CDR3 nucleotides: TGTGCCAGCAGCCCGCGACTAGCGGGAGACACCGGGGAGCTGTTTTTT.

This clonotype has ten or more counts. The rearrangement links TRBV4-3 to TRBJ2-1; D remains ambiguous. Germline V gene lookup returns CDR1 LGHNA and CDR2 YSLEER. Trimming removed 6 bases at V and 10 bases at J, with 7 bases between. The CDR3 extends over 10 amino acids. The CDR3 region has the DNA TGCGCCAGCAGTTGTTGGGAGCAGTTCTTC. This codes for CASSCWEQFF.

This chain connects TRBV18 to TRBJ1-3; D might be TRBD1 (6 bases). V lost 2 bases to trimming and J lost 0 bases, with 8 bases between them. The CDR3 loop spans 15 amino acids. Germline values: CDR1 KGHSH, CDR2 LQKENI. CDR3 amino acids: CASSPGQSSGNTIYF. CDR3 DNA sequence: TGTGCCAGCTCACCAGGACAGAGCTCTGGAAACACCATATATTTT. Complete variable domain (other parts from reference TRBV18 and TRBJ1-3): NAGVMQNPRHLVRRRGQEARLRCSPMKGHSHVYWYRQLPEEGLKFMVYLQKENIIDESGMPKERFSAEFPKEGPSILRIQQVVRGDSAAYFCASSPGQSSGNTIYFGEGSWLTVV.

This clonotype was detected many times. The rearrangement joins TRBV29-1 to TRBJ2-1; 12 positions match TRBD2. The CDR3 contains 14 residues. Per the germline V gene, CDR1 is SQVTM and CDR2 is ANQGSEA. The J segment lost 7 bases and the V segment lost 7 bases, leaving 8 bases of the junction unmatched. The DNA for the CDR3 is TGCAGCGACACGCCTAGCGGGAGGGGTAATGAGCAGTTCTTC. Protein: CSDTPSGRGNEQFF.

The chain uses TRBV12-3 or TRBV12-4 and TRBJ1-5, with unresolved D. The V gene lost 7 bases and the J gene lost 5 bases, with 12 bases spanning the gap. This CDR3 spans 13 amino acids. In DNA, the CDR3 is TGTGCCAGCACCTTTGGAGGGCATCAGCCCCAGCATTTT. This encodes CASTFGGHQPQHF.